This T cell receptor (beta chain) was identified in a study of Graves' ophthalmopathy and Graves' hyperthyroidism. Looking at the study overall: Stable hyperthyroidism was defined by absence of ophthalmopathy within 18 months of follow-up. General study points: It was with approximately 70% sensitivity and 72% to 75% specificity that the model predicted ophthalmopathy progression.

Researchers took RNA transcripts and amplified TCR beta CDR3 regions from them. First-round RT-PCR relied on HTBI primers, and a second-round multiplex PCR came next. TCRdb re-analysed the multiplex PCR reads in MiXCR, keeping a single row per CDR3 protein. In the table there are roughly 1.1 million distinct CDR3 sequences, about 40% of which are singletons. Per the germline V gene, CDR1 is SGHNT and CDR2 is YYREEE (reference sequence). There are 13 residues in the CDR3. On this clonotype itself: The antigen remains undetermined. The junction does not match germline at one end; this may be a read error.

Other autoimmune disease, uncontrolled infection, pregnancy and lactation led to exclusion. The sequencing input was peripheral blood or thyroid tissue (not recorded which). This receptor was identified in an adult man with Graves' hyperthyroidism. The chain couples TRBV5-4 to TRBJ2-7; weak D call: TRBD2 (5 bases). The CDR3 DNA reads TGTGCCAGCAGCTTACTCGGACTCGACGAGCGGTACTTC. Residues: CASSLLGLDERYF. Filled out from reference TRBV5-4 and TRBJ2-7, the complete variable domain reads ETGVTQSPTHLIKTRGQQVTLRCSSQSGHNTVSWYQQALGQGPQFIFQYYREEENGRGNFPPRFSGLQFPNYSSELNVNALELDDSALYLCASSLLGLDERYFGPGTRLTVT.